Shown below are 21 T cell receptor beta chains from a single sample sequenced in a study of blood T cell repertoires in COVID-19 (dated by TCRdb to about 2020). Receptor libraries were prepared by the immunoSEQ multiplex PCR assay. TCRdb carries this immuneACCESS record with in-frame sequences only. Its versions omit some clonotypes, under half of them owing to an unresolved V gene in the studies checked, with the rest unexplained. The sample table records 150,000 or so clones; 75% to 90% of these occur just once. Around 15% of the sample belongs to the ten largest clones. The source material was peripheral blood. The receptor source for this set is a man between 18 and 35 years old with COVID-19, enrolled during active disease.

The chain links TRBV28 to TRBJ2-3; weak D call: TRBD2 (6 bases). Trimming cost V 3 bases and J 1 base, with 20 bases left between them. The CDR3 runs 18 residues. CDR1 and CDR2 (germline): MDHEN, SYDVKM. CDR3 DNA: TGTGCCAGCAGTTTTCGGCTAGCGCTCTCTGGAGGCACAGATACGCAGTATTTT. This translates into CASSFRLALSGGTDTQYF.

The chain has TRBV6-5 and TRBJ2-3; unclear D gene. The CDR3 spans 12 residues. Deletions cut 5 bases from V and 6 bases from J, with 9 bases between. Germline values: CDR1 MNHEY, CDR2 SVGAGI. This CDR3 is CASSRHQDTQYF. Written as DNA, the CDR3 is TGTGCCAGCAGTAGACATCAGGATACGCAGTATTTT.

This chain links TRBV6-4 with TRBJ2-3; TRBD1 matches at 9 bases. Unmatched junction bases numbered 9, after V lost 0 bases and J lost 8 bases. This CDR3 spans 16 amino acids. CDR1 is MRHNA, CDR2 SNTAGT, per germline. CDR3 DNA sequence: TGTGCCAGCAGTGACTCCGGGACAGGGTCCCAGGGTACGCAGTATTTT. It yields the protein CASSDSGTGSQGTQYF.

The chain combines TRBV30 with TRBJ1-1, with 7 bases identical to TRBD1. The CDR3 contains 14 residues. Germline V gives CDR1 GTSNPN, CDR2 SVGIG (reference sequence). After removal of 5 bases from V and 3 bases from J, the junction contained 9 bases not matched to a gene. The CDR3 DNA reads TGTGCCTGGGGGGTAGGGGGCGAGGACACTGAAGCTTTCTTT. Protein sequence: CAWGVGGEDTEAFF.

The V call is TRBV28, the J call TRBJ2-7; 8 nucleotides align to TRBD1. Germline V CDR1 and CDR2: MDHEN, SYDVKM. Trimming at V came to 5 bases and at J to 4 bases, leaving 10 bases not matched to a gene. This CDR3 spans 15 amino acids. CDR3 region: CASSPKGQELYEQYF. The DNA for the CDR3 is TGTGCCAGCAGTCCCAAGGGACAGGAGCTATACGAGCAGTACTTC.

The V and J genes are TRBV4-3 and TRBJ1-6; TRBD1 aligns across 9 bases. The V and J ends lost 3 bases and 8 bases, in that order; junction bases with no gene match: 5. The CDR3 length is 15 residues. Germline assignment: CDR1 LGHNA and CDR2 YSLEER. The CDR3 DNA reads TGCGCCAGCAGCCAGGCTTGGGACAGGGATTCACCCCTCCACTTT. This encodes CASSQAWDRDSPLHF.

This sequence joins TRBV6-4 and TRBJ2-3; 8 nucleotides agree with TRBD2. V trimming: 3 bases; J trimming: 1 base; junction bases outside the gene matches: 0. The CDR3 length is 14 residues. Germline CDR1 and CDR2: MRHNA and SNTAGT. CDR3 sequence: CASSEAGGTDTQYF. The CDR3 bases are TGTGCCAGCAGTGAAGCGGGAGGCACAGATACGCAGTATTTT.

V and J are TRBV27 and TRBJ2-2; 10 bases are a match to TRBD2. Per germline, CDR1 MNHEY and CDR2 SMNVEV (reference sequence). The CDR3 has 16 residues. Unmatched junction bases numbered 2, after V lost 4 bases and J lost 0 bases. The CDR3 DNA follows: TGTGCCAGCAGTTCAACTAGCGGGACGAACACCGGGGAGCTGTTTTTT. It encodes CASSSTSGTNTGELFF.

The gene calls are TRBV5-4 and TRBJ2-5; 9 positions match TRBD2. The V gene end was trimmed by 1 base and the J gene end by 5 bases; junction bases not matched to a gene: 9. This CDR3 region has 16 residues. The germline V gene has CDR1 SGHNT and CDR2 YYREEE (reference sequence). CDR3: CASSLLREGLPETQYF. Here the CDR3 DNA reads TGTGCCAGCAGCTTGTTGCGGGAGGGCCTTCCGGAGACCCAGTACTTC. Complete variable domain (other parts from reference TRBV5-4 and TRBJ2-5): ETGVTQSPTHLIKTRGQQVTLRCSSQSGHNTVSWYQQALGQGPQFIFQYYREEENGRGNFPPRFSGLQFPNYSSELNVNALELDDSALYLCASSLLREGLPETQYFGPGTRLLVL.

The chain carries TRBV24-1 and TRBJ2-2; tentatively, D is TRBD1 (5 bases). This CDR3 region has 15 residues. Germline lookup yields CDR1 KGHDR and CDR2 SFDVKD. V dropped 0 bases and J dropped 4 bases, with 8 bases sitting between them. CDR3 nucleotide sequence: TGTGCCACCAGTGATTTGCAGGGTAGCACCGGGGAGCTGTTTTTT. Amino acids: CATSDLQGSTGELFF.

The rearrangement joins TRBV12-3 or TRBV12-4 to TRBJ2-1; D is unclear. The ends were cut back, 3 bases at V and 8 bases at J, with 5 bases in the middle. This CDR3 has 11 residues. The CDR3 loop reads CASSFADEQFF. CDR3 coding DNA: TGTGCCAGCAGTTTTGCGGATGAGCAGTTCTTC.

V is TRBV25-1 and J is TRBJ1-5, with 7 bases identical to TRBD1. With V trimmed by 5 bases and J by 5 bases, 3 bases remained unmatched. This CDR3 spans 13 amino acids. In germline, CDR1 is MGHDK, CDR2 SYGVNS. CDR3 region: CASSIGGYQPQHF. In DNA, the CDR3 is TGTGCCAGCAGTATAGGGGGCTATCAGCCCCAGCATTTT.

Note on this clone: The junction differs from germline at one of its ends, possibly a read error. This chain connects TRBV27 to TRBJ1-5; no clear D. CDR3 size: 16 residues. Germline CDR1 MNHEY, CDR2 SMNVEV (reference sequence). The CDR3 coding sequence is TGTACCAGCTCGCCGGACGGGGAGGTTAGCAATCAGCCCCAGCATTTT. Its protein product is CTSSPDGEVSNQPQHF.

Note on this clone: One end of the junction fails to match germline, which may point to a read error. The gene calls are TRBV4-3 and TRBJ1-4; TRBD1 agrees at 9 bases. The CDR3 is 15 residues long. CDR1 and CDR2 (germline): LGHNA, YSLEER. The CDR3 region has the DNA TGCGCCAGCAGCCAAGGGGGACAGGGTGGTGAAAAACTGCTTTTT. Translation: CASSQGGQGGEKLLF.

This clone was found once. The genes are TRBV7-3 and TRBJ2-7; 7 positions match TRBD1. Trimming cost V 8 bases and J 4 bases; bases outside gene matches: 8. From germline, CDR1 is SGHTA and CDR2 FQGTGA. CDR3 length equals 13 residues. Here the CDR3 DNA reads TGTGCCAGCTCGCAAGGGACAGCGTACGAGCAGTACTTC. Its protein is CASSQGTAYEQYF.

The chain carries TRBV11-2 and TRBJ2-7; maybe TRBD2 (5 bases). The CDR3 contains 14 residues. The germline V and J ends were trimmed by 7 bases and 9 bases, with 22 bases remaining between them. Germline V gene sequence: CDR1 SGHAT, CDR2 FQNNGV. CDR3 residues: CASTDLRAPRGQYF. CDR3 nucleotides: TGTGCCAGCACCGACTTGCGGGCGCCACGGGGGCAGTACTTC.

V usage is TRBV5-1 and J usage is TRBJ1-1, with 10 bases lining up with TRBD1. The germline gives CDR1 SGHRS, CDR2 YFSETQ. V shed 4 bases, J shed 6 bases, and the junction held 6 bases outside the gene matches. CDR3 size: 14 residues. The CDR3, as DNA: TGCGCCAGCAGCGAGGGACAGGGGCCTTCTGAAGCTTTCTTT. Encoded protein: CASSEGQGPSEAFF.

The rearrangement uses TRBV29-1 and TRBJ1-2, with D unresolved. The germline V and J ends were trimmed by 1 base and 4 bases, with 10 bases remaining between them. The CDR3 runs 13 residues. Looked up from germline, CDR1 is SQVTM and CDR2 is ANQGSEA. CDR3 in DNA: TGCAGCGTTGAAGTGTTGGAGGGCTATGGCTACACCTTC. Translated, it gives CSVEVLEGYGYTF.

This chain connects TRBV6-1 to TRBJ2-5, with D tentatively TRBD1 (5 bases). V shed 2 bases and J shed 4 bases, with 11 bases lying between them. This CDR3 contains 14 residues. Germline V gene data show CDR1 as MNHNS and CDR2 as SASEGT. The CDR3 DNA follows: TGTGCCAGCAGTGAAAGGCAGGGTGGAGAGACCCAGTACTTC. This translates into CASSERQGGETQYF.

The genes are TRBV27 and TRBJ1-5, with 11 bases matching TRBD1. The CDR3 runs to 16 residues. V shed 5 bases, J shed 6 bases, and the junction held 9 bases outside the gene matches. CDR1 is MNHEY and CDR2 is SMNVEV in the germline V gene (reference sequence). The DNA of the CDR3 is TGTGCCAGCAGTCCCCTGGACAGGGGGCATATTCAGCCCCAGCATTTT. Amino acid sequence: CASSPLDRGHIQPQHF.

This clone has a single count. This chain uses TRBV6-5 with TRBJ1-4; 9 bases align to TRBD1. CDR1 is MNHEY, CDR2 SVGAGI, per germline. Unmatched junction bases numbered 2, after V lost 2 bases and J lost 4 bases. This CDR3 contains 15 residues. CDR3 in amino acids: CASSYRTGDNEKLFF. DNA of the CDR3: TGTGCCAGCAGTTACAGGACAGGGGATAATGAAAAACTGTTTTTT.